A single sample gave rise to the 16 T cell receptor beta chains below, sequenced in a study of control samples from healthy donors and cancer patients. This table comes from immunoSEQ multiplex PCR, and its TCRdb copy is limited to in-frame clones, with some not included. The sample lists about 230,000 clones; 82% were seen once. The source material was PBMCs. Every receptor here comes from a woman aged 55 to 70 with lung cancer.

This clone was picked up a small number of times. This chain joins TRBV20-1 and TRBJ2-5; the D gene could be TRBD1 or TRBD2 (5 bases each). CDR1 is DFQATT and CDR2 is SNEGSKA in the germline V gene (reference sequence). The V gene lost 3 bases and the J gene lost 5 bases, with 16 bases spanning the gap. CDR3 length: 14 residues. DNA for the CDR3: TGCAGTGCTAGTTCGGGACCCAGAAGGGAGACCCAGTACTTC. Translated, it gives CSASSGPRRETQYF.

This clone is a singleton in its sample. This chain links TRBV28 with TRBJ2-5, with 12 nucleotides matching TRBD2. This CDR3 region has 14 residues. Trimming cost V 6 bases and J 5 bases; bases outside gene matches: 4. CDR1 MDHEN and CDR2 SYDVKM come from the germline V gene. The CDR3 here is CASRTSGRGETQYF. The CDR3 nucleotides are TGTGCCAGCAGGACTAGCGGGAGAGGGGAGACCCAGTACTTC.

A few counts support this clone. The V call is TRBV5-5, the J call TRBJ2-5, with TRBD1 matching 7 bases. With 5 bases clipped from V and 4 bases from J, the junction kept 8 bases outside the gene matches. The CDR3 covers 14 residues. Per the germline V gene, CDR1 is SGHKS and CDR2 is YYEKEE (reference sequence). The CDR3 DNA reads TGTGCCAGCAGGTTGAGGGGGCGCGGAGAGACCCAGTACTTC. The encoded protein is CASRLRGRGETQYF.

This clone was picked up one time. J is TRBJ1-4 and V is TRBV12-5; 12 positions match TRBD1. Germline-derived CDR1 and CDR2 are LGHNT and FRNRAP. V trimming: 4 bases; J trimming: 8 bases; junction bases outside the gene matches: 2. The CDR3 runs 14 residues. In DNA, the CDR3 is TGTGCTAGTGGTTCGGGACAGGGGGCGGAAAAACTGTTTTTT. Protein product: CASGSGQGAEKLFF.

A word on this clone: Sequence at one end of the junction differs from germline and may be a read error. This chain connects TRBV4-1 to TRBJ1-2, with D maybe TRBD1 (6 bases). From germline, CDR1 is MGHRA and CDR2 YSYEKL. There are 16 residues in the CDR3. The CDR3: CASSQEFNRDAYGHTF. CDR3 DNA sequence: TGCGCCAGCAGCCAAGAGTTCAACAGGGATGCGTATGGCCACACCTTC.

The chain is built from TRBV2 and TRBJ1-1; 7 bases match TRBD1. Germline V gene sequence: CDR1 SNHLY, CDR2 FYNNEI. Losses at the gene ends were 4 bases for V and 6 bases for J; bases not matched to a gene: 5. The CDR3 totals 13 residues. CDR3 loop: CASSVQGGAEAFF. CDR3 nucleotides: TGTGCCAGCAGTGTGCAGGGGGGGGCTGAAGCTTTCTTT.

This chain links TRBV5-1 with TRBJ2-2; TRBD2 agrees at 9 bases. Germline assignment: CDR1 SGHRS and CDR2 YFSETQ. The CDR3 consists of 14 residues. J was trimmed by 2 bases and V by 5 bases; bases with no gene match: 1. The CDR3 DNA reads TGCGCCAGCAGGCGGGAGGGCAACACCGGGGAGCTGTTTTTT. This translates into CASRREGNTGELFF.

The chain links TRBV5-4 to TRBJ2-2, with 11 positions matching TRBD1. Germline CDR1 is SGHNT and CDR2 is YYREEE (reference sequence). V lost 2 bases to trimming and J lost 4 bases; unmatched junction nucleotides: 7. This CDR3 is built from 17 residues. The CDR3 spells CASSLGTGGPGTGELFF. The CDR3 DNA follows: TGTGCCAGCAGCTTAGGGACAGGGGGTCCGGGCACCGGGGAGCTGTTTTTT.

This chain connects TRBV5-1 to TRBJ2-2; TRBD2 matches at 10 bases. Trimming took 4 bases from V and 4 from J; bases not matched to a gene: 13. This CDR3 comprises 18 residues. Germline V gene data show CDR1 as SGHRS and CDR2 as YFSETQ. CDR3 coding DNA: TGCGCCAGCAGCCCGGGGACTAGCGCCTCTTCTACCACCGGGGAGCTGTTTTTT. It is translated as CASSPGTSASSTTGELFF.

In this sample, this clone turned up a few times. The CDR3 DNA reads TGTGCCAGCAGTTTGACCTCCGGGACAGGTTACACCGGGGAGCTGTTTTTT. It codes for CASSLTSGTGYTGELFF. The chain employs TRBV27 and TRBJ2-2, with 8 bases identical to TRBD1. The trim removed 3 bases at V and 3 bases at J, leaving 9 bases unmatched. The CDR3 extends over 17 amino acids. Germline lookup yields CDR1 MNHEY and CDR2 SMNVEV (reference sequence).

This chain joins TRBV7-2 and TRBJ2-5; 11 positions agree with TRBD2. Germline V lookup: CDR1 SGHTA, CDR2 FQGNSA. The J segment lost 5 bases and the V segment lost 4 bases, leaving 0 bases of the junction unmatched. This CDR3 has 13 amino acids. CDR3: CASSWTSGETQYF. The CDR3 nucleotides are TGTGCCAGCAGCTGGACTAGCGGGGAGACCCAGTACTTC. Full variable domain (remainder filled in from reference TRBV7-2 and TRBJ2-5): GAGVSQSPSNKVTEKGKDVELRCDPISGHTALYWYRQSLGQGLEFLIYFQGNSAPDKSGLPSDRFSAERTGGSVSTLTIQRTQQEDSAVYLCASSWTSGETQYFGPGTRLLVL.

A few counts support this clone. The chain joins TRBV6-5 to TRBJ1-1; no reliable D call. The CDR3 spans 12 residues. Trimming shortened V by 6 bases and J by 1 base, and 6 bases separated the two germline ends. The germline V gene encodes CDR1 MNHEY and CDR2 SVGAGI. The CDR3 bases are TGTGCCAGCAGCAACCCGAACACTGAAGCTTTCTTT. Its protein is CASSNPNTEAFF.

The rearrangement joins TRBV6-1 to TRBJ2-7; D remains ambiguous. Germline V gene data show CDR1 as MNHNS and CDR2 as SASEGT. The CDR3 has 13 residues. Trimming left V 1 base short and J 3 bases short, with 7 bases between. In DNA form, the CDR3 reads TGTGCCAGCAGTGAAGGACACGGCTACGAGCAGTACTTC. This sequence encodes CASSEGHGYEQYF.

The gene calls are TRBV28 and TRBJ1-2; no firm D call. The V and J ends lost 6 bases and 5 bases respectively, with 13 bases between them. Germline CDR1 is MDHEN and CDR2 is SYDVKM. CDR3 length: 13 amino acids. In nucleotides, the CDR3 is TGTGCCAGCAGCCCCCTGGGCGGATATGGCTACACCTTC. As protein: CASSPLGGYGYTF.

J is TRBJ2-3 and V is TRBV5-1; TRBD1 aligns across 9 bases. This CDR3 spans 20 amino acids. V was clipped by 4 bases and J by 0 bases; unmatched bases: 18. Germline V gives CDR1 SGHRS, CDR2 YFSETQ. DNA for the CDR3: TGCGCCAGCAGCCATGGATCGGGACAGGGAAGGACCTTTAGCACAGATACGCAGTATTTT. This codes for CASSHGSGQGRTFSTDTQYF.

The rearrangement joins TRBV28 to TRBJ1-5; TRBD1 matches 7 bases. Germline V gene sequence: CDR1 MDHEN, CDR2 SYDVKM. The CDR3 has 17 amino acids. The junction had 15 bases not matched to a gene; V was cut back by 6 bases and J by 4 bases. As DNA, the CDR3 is TGTGCCAGCAGCTACTCCCCAGGGTGGGACAGAAATCAGCCCCAGCATTTT. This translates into CASSYSPGWDRNQPQHF.